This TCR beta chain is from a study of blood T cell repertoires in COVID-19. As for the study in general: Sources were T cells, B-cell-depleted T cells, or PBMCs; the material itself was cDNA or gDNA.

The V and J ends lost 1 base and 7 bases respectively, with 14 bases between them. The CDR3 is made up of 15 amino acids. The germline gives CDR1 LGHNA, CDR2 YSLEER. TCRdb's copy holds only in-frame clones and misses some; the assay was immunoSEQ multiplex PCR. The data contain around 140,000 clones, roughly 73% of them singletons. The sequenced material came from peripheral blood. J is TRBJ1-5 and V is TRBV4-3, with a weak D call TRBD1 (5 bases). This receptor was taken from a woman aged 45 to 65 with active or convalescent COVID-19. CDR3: CASSQGRGAGQPQHF. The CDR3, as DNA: TGCGCCAGCAGCCAAGGTCGGGGCGCGGGGCAGCCCCAGCATTTT.